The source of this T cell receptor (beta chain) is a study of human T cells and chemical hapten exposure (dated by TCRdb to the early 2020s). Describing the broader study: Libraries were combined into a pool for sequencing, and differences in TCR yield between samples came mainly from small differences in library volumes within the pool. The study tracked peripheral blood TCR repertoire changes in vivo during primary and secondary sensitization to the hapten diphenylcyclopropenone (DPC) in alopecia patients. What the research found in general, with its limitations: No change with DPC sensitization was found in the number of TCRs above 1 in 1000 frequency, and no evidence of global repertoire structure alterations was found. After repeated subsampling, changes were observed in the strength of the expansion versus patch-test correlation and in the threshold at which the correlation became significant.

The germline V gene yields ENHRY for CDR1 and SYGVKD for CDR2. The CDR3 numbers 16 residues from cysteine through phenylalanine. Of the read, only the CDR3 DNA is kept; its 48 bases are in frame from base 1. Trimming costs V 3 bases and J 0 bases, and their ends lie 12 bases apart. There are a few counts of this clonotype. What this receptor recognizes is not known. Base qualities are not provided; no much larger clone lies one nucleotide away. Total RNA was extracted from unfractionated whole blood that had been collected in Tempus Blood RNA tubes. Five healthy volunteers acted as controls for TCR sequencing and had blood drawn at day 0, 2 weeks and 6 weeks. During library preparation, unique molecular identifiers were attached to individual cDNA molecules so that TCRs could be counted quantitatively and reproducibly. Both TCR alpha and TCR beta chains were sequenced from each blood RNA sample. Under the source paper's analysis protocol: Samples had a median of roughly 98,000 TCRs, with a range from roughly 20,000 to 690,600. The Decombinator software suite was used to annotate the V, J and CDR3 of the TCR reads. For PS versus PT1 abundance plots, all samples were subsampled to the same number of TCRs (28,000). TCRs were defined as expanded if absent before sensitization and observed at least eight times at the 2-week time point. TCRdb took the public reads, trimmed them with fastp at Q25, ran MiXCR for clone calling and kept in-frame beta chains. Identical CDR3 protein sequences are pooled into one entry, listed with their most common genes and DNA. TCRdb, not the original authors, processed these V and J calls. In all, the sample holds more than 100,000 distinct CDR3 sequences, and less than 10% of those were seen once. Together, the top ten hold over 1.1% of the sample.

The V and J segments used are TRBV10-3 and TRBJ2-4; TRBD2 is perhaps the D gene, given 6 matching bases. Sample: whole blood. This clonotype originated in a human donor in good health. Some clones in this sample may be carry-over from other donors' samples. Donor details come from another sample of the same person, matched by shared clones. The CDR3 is CAISDGGSLAKNIQYF. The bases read TGTGCCATCAGTGATGGAGGGAGTCTAGCCAAAAACATTCAGTACTTC.